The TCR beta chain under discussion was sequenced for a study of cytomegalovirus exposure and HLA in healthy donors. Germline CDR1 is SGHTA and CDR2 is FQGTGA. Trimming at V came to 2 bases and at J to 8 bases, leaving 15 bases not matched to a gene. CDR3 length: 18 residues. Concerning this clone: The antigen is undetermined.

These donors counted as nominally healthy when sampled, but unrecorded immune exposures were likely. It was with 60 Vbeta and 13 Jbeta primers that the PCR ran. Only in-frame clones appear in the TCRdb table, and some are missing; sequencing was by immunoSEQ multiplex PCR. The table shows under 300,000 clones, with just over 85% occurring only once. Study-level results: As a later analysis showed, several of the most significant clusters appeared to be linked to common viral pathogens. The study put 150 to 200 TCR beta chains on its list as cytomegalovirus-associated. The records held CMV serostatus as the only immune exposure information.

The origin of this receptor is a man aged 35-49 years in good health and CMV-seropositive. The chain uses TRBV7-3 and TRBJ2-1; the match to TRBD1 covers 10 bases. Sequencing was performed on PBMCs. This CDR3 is CASSLLGGGGQGTYEQFF. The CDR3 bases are TGTGCCAGCAGCTTATTAGGGGGTGGGGGACAGGGGACTTATGAGCAGTTCTTC.